This entry describes one T cell receptor beta chain. These data belong to a study of blood T cell repertoires in COVID-19. Here immunoSEQ multiplex PCR was the method, and the copy in TCRdb shows in-frame clones only, minus some. The repertoire holds over 150,000 clones, with more than 70% as singletons. V was clipped by 7 bases and J by 10 bases; unmatched bases: 3. This CDR3 contains 13 residues. The chain links TRBV12-3 or TRBV12-4 to TRBJ2-1; 14 nucleotides agree with TRBD2. The origin of this receptor is a man aged 40-50 years who had recovered from COVID-19. Sequencing was performed on PBMCs or T cells enriched from blood (not recorded which). This chain's CDR3 is CASIRTSGGEQFF. DNA for the CDR3: TGTGCCAGCATTCGGACTAGCGGGGGGGAGCAGTTCTTC.